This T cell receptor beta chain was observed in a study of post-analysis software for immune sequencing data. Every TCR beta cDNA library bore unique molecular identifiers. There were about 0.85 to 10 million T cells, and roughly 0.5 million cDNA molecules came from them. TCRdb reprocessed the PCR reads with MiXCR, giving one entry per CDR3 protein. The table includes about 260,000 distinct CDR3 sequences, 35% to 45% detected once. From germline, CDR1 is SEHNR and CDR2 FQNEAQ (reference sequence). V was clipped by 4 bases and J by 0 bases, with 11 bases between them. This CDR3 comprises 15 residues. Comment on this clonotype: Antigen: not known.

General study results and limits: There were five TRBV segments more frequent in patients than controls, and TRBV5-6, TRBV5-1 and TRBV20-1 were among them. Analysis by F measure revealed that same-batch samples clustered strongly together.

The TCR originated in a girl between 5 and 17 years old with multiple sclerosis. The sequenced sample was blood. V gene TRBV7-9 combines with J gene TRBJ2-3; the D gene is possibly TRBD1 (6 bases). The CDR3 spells CASSSYDRSTDTQYF. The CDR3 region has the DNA TGTGCCAGCAGCTCATACGACAGGAGCACAGATACGCAGTATTTT.